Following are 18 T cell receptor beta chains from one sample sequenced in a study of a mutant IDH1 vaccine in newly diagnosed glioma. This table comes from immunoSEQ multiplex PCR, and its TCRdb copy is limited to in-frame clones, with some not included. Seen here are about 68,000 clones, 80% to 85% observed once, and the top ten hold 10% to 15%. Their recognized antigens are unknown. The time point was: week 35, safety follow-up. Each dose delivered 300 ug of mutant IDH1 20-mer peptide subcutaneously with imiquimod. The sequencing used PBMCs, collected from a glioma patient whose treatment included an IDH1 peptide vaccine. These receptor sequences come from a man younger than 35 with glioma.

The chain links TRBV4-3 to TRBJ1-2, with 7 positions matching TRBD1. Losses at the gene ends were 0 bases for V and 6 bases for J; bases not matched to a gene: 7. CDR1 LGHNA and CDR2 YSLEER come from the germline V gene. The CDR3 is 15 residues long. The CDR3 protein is CASSQDGGQSNGYTF. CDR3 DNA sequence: TGCGCCAGCAGCCAAGATGGGGGACAGTCAAATGGCTACACCTTC.

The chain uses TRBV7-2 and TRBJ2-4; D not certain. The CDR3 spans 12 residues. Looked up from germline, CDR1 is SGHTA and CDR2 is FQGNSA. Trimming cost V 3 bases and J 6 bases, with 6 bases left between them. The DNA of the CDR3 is TGTGCCAGCAGCTTTCAAACAAACATTCAGTACTTC. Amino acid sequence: CASSFQTNIQYF.

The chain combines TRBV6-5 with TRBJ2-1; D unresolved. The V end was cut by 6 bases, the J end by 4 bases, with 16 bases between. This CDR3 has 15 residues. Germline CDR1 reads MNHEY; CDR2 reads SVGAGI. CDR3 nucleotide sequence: TGTGCCAGCAGGCCCCGGGTCACCACGTACAATGAGCAGTTCTTC. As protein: CASRPRVTTYNEQFF.

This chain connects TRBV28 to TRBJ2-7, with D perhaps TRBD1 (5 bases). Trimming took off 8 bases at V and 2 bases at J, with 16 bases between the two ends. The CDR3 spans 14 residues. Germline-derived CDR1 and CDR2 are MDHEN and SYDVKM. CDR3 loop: CASEPVGQTYEQYF. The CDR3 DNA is TGTGCCAGCGAACCTGTTGGACAAACCTACGAGCAGTACTTC.

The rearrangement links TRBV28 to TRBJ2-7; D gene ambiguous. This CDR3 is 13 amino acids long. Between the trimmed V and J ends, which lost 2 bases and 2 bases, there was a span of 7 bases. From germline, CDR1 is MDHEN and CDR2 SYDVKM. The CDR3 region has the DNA TGTGCCAGCAGTTTAGTCAGTCCCTACGAGCAGTACTTC. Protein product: CASSLVSPYEQYF.

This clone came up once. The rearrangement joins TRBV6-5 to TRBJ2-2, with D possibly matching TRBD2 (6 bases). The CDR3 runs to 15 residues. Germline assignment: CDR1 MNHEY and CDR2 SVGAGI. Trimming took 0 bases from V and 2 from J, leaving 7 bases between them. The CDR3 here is CASSYSGTNTGELFF. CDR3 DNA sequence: TGTGCCAGCAGTTACTCGGGGACTAACACCGGGGAGCTGTTTTTT.

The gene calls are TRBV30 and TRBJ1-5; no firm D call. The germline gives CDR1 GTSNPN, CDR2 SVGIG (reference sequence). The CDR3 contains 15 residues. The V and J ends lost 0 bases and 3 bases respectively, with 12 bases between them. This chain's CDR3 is CAWSVPSSNNQPQHF. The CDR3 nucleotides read TGTGCCTGGAGTGTACCTAGCAGCAACAATCAGCCCCAGCATTTT. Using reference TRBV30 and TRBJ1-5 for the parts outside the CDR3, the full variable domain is SQTIHQWPATLVQPVGSPLSLECTVEGTSNPNLYWYRQAAGRGLQLLFYSVGIGQISSEVPQNLSASRPQDRQFILSSKKLLLSDSGFYLCAWSVPSSNNQPQHFGDGTRLSIL.

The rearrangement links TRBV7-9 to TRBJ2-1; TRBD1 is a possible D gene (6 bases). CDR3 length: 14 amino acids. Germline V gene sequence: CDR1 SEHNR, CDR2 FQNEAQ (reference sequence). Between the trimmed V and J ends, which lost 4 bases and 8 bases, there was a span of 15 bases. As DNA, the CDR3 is TGTGCCAGCAGCTGGATTGGGGGCAGCGATGAGCAGTTCTTC. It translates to CASSWIGGSDEQFF. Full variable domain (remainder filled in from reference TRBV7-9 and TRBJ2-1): DTGVSQNPRHKITKRGQNVTFRCDPISEHNRLYWYRQTLGQGPEFLTYFQNEAQLEKSRLLSDRFSAERPKGSFSTLEIQRTEQGDSAMYLCASSWIGGSDEQFFGPGTRLTVL.

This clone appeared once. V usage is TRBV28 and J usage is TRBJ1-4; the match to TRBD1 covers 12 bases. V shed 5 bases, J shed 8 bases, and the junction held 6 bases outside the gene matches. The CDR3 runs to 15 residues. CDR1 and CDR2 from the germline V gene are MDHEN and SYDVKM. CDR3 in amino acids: CASSPTGTGGEKLFF. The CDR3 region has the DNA TGTGCCAGCAGTCCAACCGGGACAGGGGGCGAAAAACTGTTTTTT.

CDR3 region: CASSKPPPEAFF. The CDR3 nucleotides are TGTGCCAGCAGCAAACCCCCTCCTGAAGCTTTCTTT. The J gene is TRBJ1-1, the V gene TRBV21-1. TRBV21-1 is tagged as a pseudogene. This CDR3 is built from 12 residues.

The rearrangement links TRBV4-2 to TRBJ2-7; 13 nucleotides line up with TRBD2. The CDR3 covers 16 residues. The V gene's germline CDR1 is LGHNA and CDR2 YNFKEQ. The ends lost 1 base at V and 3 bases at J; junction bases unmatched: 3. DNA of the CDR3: TGTGCCAGCAGCCAAGGACTAGCGGGGGGTCGCTACGAGCAGTACTTC. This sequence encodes CASSQGLAGGRYEQYF.

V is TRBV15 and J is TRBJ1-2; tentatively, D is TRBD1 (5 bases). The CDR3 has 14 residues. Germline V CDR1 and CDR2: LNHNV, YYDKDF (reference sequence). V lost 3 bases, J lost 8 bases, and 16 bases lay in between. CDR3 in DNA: TGTGCCACCAGCAGGAGGGGCAGGGTTGAGGGCTACACCTTC. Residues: CATSRRGRVEGYTF.

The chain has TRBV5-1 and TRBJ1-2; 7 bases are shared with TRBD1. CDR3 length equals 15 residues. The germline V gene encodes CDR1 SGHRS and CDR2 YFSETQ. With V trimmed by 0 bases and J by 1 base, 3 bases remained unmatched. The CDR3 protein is CASSLGGTDNYGYTF. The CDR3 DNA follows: TGCGCCAGCAGCTTGGGAGGGACAGATAACTATGGCTACACCTTC.

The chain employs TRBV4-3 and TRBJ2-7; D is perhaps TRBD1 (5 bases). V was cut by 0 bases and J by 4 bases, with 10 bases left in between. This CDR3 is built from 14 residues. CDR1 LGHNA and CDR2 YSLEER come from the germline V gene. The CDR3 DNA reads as TGCGCCAGCAGCCAAGAATGGGGCCCTTACGAGCAGTACTTC. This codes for CASSQEWGPYEQYF.

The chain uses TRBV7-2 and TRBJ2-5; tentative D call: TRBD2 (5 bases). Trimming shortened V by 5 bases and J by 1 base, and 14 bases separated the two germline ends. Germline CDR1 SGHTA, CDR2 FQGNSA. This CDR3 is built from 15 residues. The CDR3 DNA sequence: TGTGCCAGCAGCCCCGGGATCGACTTCCAAGAGACCCAGTACTTC. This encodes CASSPGIDFQETQYF.

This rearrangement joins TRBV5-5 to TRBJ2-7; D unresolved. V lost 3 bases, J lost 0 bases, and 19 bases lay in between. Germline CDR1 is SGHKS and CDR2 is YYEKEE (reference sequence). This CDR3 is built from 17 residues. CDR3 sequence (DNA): TGTGCCAGCAGCTACGCGTTAGGGCGTAAAAGCTCCTACGAGCAGTACTTC. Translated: CASSYALGRKSSYEQYF.

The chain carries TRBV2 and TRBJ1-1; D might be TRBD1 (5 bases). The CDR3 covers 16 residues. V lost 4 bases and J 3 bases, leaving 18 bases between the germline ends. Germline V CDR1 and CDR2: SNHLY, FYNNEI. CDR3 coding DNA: TGTGCCAGCAGTGTACCTCGACTGGGGGGAGACACTGAAGCTTTCTTT. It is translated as CASSVPRLGGDTEAFF.

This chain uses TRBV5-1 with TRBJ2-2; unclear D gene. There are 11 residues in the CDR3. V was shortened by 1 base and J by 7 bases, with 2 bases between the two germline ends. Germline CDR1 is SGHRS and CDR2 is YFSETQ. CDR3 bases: TGCGCCAGCAGCTTGAACGGGGAGCTGTTTTTT. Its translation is CASSLNGELFF.